The text below deals with one T cell receptor (beta chain). Its antigen is still unknown. Assay used: immunoSEQ multiplex PCR; TCRdb lists only in-frame clones, some missing. The sample includes approximately 170,000 clones, around 82% of them seen just once. The data were taken from a study of cytomegalovirus exposure and HLA in healthy donors. Study-level background: The roughly 670 first-cohort repertoires shared a platform with the 100 to 150 validation repertoires, as reported in a later analysis.

The CDR3 consists of 12 residues. Germline CDR1 MDHEN, CDR2 SYDVKM. V shed 5 bases and J shed 4 bases, with 9 bases lying between them. The study's findings and limits: Rarity marked most TCR sequences, yet some public TCRs occurred in many donors. Clusters of TCRs from the first cohort tended to co-occur in the roughly 120 validation repertoires (as a later analysis found). Researchers counted some 150 TCR beta chains as cytomegalovirus-associated.

Sequenced input: PBMCs. This TCR came from a man under 40 in good health and CMV-seropositive. This chain connects TRBV28 to TRBJ2-7; possible D gene TRBD2, 6 bases. The DNA for the CDR3 is TGTGCCAGCAGTCTGGGGGGATACGAGCAGTACTTC. Amino acids: CASSLGGYEQYF.